What follows are 25 T cell receptor beta chains derived from one specimen sequenced in a study of blood T cell repertoires in COVID-19. Libraries were prepared by immunoSEQ multiplex PCR; TCRdb keeps only in-frame clonotypes and omits some of them. Among 310,000 or so clones listed, more than 75% were seen once. Input material: peripheral blood. The receptors derive from a woman between 45 and 60 years old with active or convalescent COVID-19.

The chain has TRBV19 and TRBJ2-1; 11 bases are shared with TRBD2. Germline CDR1 reads LNHDA; CDR2 reads SQIVND (reference sequence). After removal of 9 bases from V and 0 bases from J, the junction contained 7 bases not matched to a gene. The CDR3 totals 16 residues. CDR3 in amino acids: CASRYGTSGSYNEQFF. In DNA, the CDR3 is TGTGCCAGCCGTTATGGGACTAGCGGCTCCTACAATGAGCAGTTCTTC.

J is TRBJ2-5 and V is TRBV5-4, with 9 bases fitting TRBD2. V shed 5 bases and J 4 bases; nucleotides not matched to a gene: 12. CDR3 length: 16 residues. Germline V gene sequence: CDR1 SGHNT, CDR2 YYREEE (reference sequence). The CDR3 nucleotides are TGTGCCAGCAGTCCGGTCGTAGCGGGAGTTTCAGAGACCCAGTACTTC. It is translated as CASSPVVAGVSETQYF.

The V call is TRBV7-3, the J call TRBJ2-1, with unresolved D. Trimming shortened V by 4 bases and J by 6 bases, and 10 bases separated the two germline ends. The CDR3 is 13 residues long. Germline V gene data show CDR1 as SGHTA and CDR2 as FQGTGA. This chain's CDR3 is CASSSSWRNEQFF. In nucleotides, the CDR3 is TGTGCCAGCAGCTCTAGTTGGCGCAATGAGCAGTTCTTC.

A single count supports this clone. The chain has TRBV10-3 and TRBJ2-3; 8 nucleotides match TRBD2. The CDR3 has 15 residues. Looked up from germline, CDR1 is ENHRY and CDR2 is SYGVKD. Germline trimming cut 4 bases from V and 3 bases from J; bases unmatched to any gene: 6. The CDR3 coding sequence is TGTGCCATCAGTGGAGCGGGGGCTACAACAGATACGCAGTATTTT. It yields the protein CAISGAGATTDTQYF.

The chain carries TRBV19 and TRBJ1-5; the D is unclear. CDR1 LNHDA and CDR2 SQIVND come from the germline V gene (reference sequence). Trimming removed 5 bases from V and 3 bases from J, with 5 bases in between. CDR3 length: 12 amino acids. CDR3 in amino acids: CASSLLNQPQHF. CDR3 DNA sequence: TGTGCCAGTAGTCTTCTCAATCAGCCCCAGCATTTT.

This clone was detected only a few times. V and J are TRBV5-1 and TRBJ1-4, with a tentative D call TRBD1 (6 bases). Germline values: CDR1 SGHRS, CDR2 YFSETQ. Trimming cost V 3 bases and J 8 bases, with 17 bases left between them. The CDR3 extends over 15 amino acids. The CDR3 DNA is TGCGCCAGCAGCTCAACAGGGTACCCCAGGGAAAAACTGTTTTTT. Protein sequence: CASSSTGYPREKLFF.

The CDR3 sequence is CASSPIRDRGRGDNEKLFF. The CDR3 DNA sequence: TGTGCCAGCAGCCCAATCCGGGACAGGGGGCGAGGGGATAATGAAAAACTGTTTTTT. The J gene is TRBJ1-4, the V gene TRBV28; 12 bases are a match to TRBD1. Trimming took 6 bases from V and 4 from J; bases not matched to a gene: 15. The CDR3 consists of 19 residues. Germline V gene sequence: CDR1 MDHEN, CDR2 SYDVKM. The whole variable domain, filled in from reference TRBV28 and TRBJ1-4, reads DVKVTQSSRYLVKRTGEKVFLECVQDMDHENMFWYRQDPGLGLRLIYFSYDVKMKEKGDIPEGYSVSREKKERFSLILESASTNQTSMYLCASSPIRDRGRGDNEKLFFGSGTQLSVL.

The gene calls are TRBV18 and TRBJ2-7, with D possibly being TRBD1 (6 bases). This CDR3 contains 14 residues. V was pared by 0 bases and J by 5 bases, with 11 bases between. Germline CDR1 KGHSH, CDR2 LQKENI. CDR3 loop: CASSPPGQRNEQYF. For the CDR3, the DNA is TGTGCCAGCTCACCACCGGGACAAAGAAACGAGCAGTACTTC.

The chain is built from TRBV18 and TRBJ1-3; D might be TRBD1 (5 bases). Deletions cut 5 bases from V and 0 bases from J, with 14 bases between. This CDR3 is built from 16 residues. CDR1 is KGHSH and CDR2 is LQKENI in the germline V gene. CDR3 loop: CASSSTTGVSGNTIYF. The DNA for the CDR3 is TGTGCCAGCTCATCGACCACAGGAGTCTCTGGAAACACCATATATTTT.

The rearrangement joins TRBV6-1 to TRBJ2-1, with D unclear. The CDR3 extends over 15 amino acids. V was trimmed by 1 base and J by 0 bases, leaving 7 bases between them. CDR1 and CDR2 (germline): MNHNS, SASEGT. The CDR3 DNA follows: TGTGCCAGCAGTGAAGAAGCCTCCTCCTACAATGAGCAGTTCTTC. It translates to CASSEEASSYNEQFF.

This chain connects TRBV19 to TRBJ1-4; 11 bases align to TRBD1. Germline CDR1 reads LNHDA; CDR2 reads SQIVND (reference sequence). The J segment lost 8 bases and the V segment lost 5 bases, leaving 7 bases of the junction unmatched. The CDR3 totals 15 residues. CDR3 sequence: CASSVAGTGGEKLFF. The DNA of the CDR3 is TGTGCCAGTAGTGTCGCCGGGACAGGGGGAGAAAAACTGTTTTTT.

CDR3 loop: CASSFPSRTEKLFF. The CDR3 DNA reads TGTGCCAGCAGCTTTCCCTCCAGAACCGAAAAACTGTTTTTT. V gene TRBV7-2 combines with J gene TRBJ1-4; D uncertain. The germline CDR1 and CDR2 sequences are SGHTA and FQGNSA. This CDR3 is built from 14 residues. Trimming stripped 3 bases from V and 8 bases from J, with 13 bases between.

The rearrangement links TRBV19 to TRBJ2-1; 15 bases match TRBD2. With 3 bases clipped from V and 4 bases from J, the junction kept 7 bases outside the gene matches. CDR3 length: 18 residues. From germline, CDR1 is LNHDA and CDR2 SQIVND (reference sequence). DNA for the CDR3: TGTGCCAGTAGTATGGGGGGACTAGCGGGAGGTGGGTACAATGAGCAGTTCTTC. Translation gives CASSMGGLAGGGYNEQFF.

J is TRBJ2-5 and V is TRBV21-1; the table's D call, TRBD2, has no DNA check behind it. TRBV21-1 is flagged as a pseudogene. The CDR3 has 18 amino acids. The CDR3 here is CASSKDRRLAGEGETQYF. CDR3 nucleotides: TGTGCCAGCAGCAAAGACCGGAGACTAGCGGGGGAAGGCGAGACCCAGTACTTC.

The chain joins TRBV5-4 to TRBJ1-1; D is possibly TRBD1 (5 bases). The CDR3 is 15 amino acids. Germline V gene lookup returns CDR1 SGHNT and CDR2 YYREEE (reference sequence). Trimming took off 0 bases at V and 3 bases at J, with 12 bases between the two ends. The CDR3 spells CASSLGVRAYTEAFF. DNA of the CDR3: TGTGCCAGCAGCTTGGGTGTCAGGGCATACACTGAAGCTTTCTTT.

The V call is TRBV19, the J call TRBJ1-2; 7 bases match TRBD1. CDR1 and CDR2 from the germline V gene are LNHDA and SQIVND (reference sequence). The length of the CDR3 is 15 residues. Germline trimming cut 1 base from V and 5 bases from J; bases unmatched to any gene: 7. The CDR3: CASSIADRRLYGYTF. As DNA, the CDR3 is TGTGCCAGTAGTATAGCGGACAGGAGACTTTATGGCTACACCTTC.

The chain recombines TRBV5-5 with TRBJ2-6; TRBD1 might be the D (6 bases). CDR1 SGHKS and CDR2 YYEKEE come from the germline V gene (reference sequence). V lost 4 bases, J lost 2 bases, and 13 bases lay in between. The CDR3 is made up of 16 amino acids. CDR3 bases: TGTGCCAGCAGCGCCGCAACAGGGACTGGGGCCAACGTCCTGACTTTC. This codes for CASSAATGTGANVLTF. The full variable domain, in which reference TRBV5-5 and TRBJ2-6 provide the parts outside the CDR3, is DAGVTQSPTHLIKTRGQQVTLRCSPISGHKSVSWYQQVLGQGPQFIFQYYEKEERGRGNFPDRFSARQFPNYSSELNVNALLLGDSALYLCASSAATGTGANVLTFGAGSRLTVL.

The CDR3 sequence is CATGTGGTEAFF. The CDR3 DNA follows: TGTGCCACCGGGACAGGGGGAACTGAAGCTTTCTTT. The chain has TRBV28 and TRBJ1-1; TRBD1 matches at 11 bases. J gave up 5 bases and V 10 bases, and 3 bases lay outside the gene matches. Germline CDR1 MDHEN, CDR2 SYDVKM. The CDR3 has 12 residues.

This clone was seen a handful of times. This chain links TRBV2 with TRBJ1-5; 7 nucleotides match TRBD1. Germline V gene lookup returns CDR1 SNHLY and CDR2 FYNNEI. The CDR3 spans 15 residues. The V and J ends lost 5 bases and 1 base, in that order; junction bases with no gene match: 5. CDR3 in amino acids: CASSRDSLSNQPQHF. The CDR3 region has the DNA TGTGCCAGCAGTAGGGACAGTTTGAGCAATCAGCCCCAGCATTTT. The whole variable domain, filled in from reference TRBV2 and TRBJ1-5, reads EPEVTQTPSHQVTQMGQEVILRCVPISNHLYFYWYRQILGQKVEFLVSFYNNEISEKSEIFDDQFSVERPDGSNFTLKIRSTKLEDSAMYFCASSRDSLSNQPQHFGDGTRLSIL.

The rearrangement joins TRBV4-2 to TRBJ1-1; tentatively, D is TRBD1 (6 bases). The length of the CDR3 is 14 residues. Trimming stripped 3 bases from V and 9 bases from J, with 17 bases between. Germline loops: CDR1 LGHNA, CDR2 YNFKEQ. CDR3 sequence: CASSHYKQGRKAFF. CDR3 nucleotides: TGTGCCAGCAGCCATTATAAACAGGGTAGGAAAGCTTTCTTT.

The gene calls are TRBV11-3 and TRBJ1-1; a possible D gene is TRBD1 (5 bases). Germline CDR1 reads SGHNT; CDR2 reads YENEEA. The CDR3 consists of 13 residues. The V gene lost 1 base and the J gene lost 3 bases, with 6 bases spanning the gap. CDR3 protein: CASSLAGDTEAFF. The CDR3 coding sequence is TGTGCCAGCAGCTTAGCGGGGGACACTGAAGCTTTCTTT.

The chain is built from TRBV10-3 and TRBJ1-1; 7 bases are a match to TRBD1. Germline V gene sequence: CDR1 ENHRY, CDR2 SYGVKD. J was trimmed by 1 base and V by 11 bases; bases with no gene match: 7. The CDR3 loop spans 13 amino acids. CDR3 sequence reads: CAVFDRANTEAFF. DNA of the CDR3: TGTGCCGTATTCGACAGGGCGAACACTGAAGCTTTCTTT.

V is TRBV7-9 and J is TRBJ1-1; D remains unclear. V was shortened by 4 bases and J by 7 bases, with 16 bases between the two germline ends. This CDR3 is 14 amino acids long. CDR1 SEHNR and CDR2 FQNEAQ come from the germline V gene (reference sequence). The CDR3 sequence: CASSSFIKRGEAFF. Here the CDR3 DNA reads TGTGCCAGCAGCTCCTTTATAAAACGGGGTGAAGCTTTCTTT.

The chain joins TRBV3-1 (or the pseudogene TRBV3-2) to TRBJ2-2, with D possibly matching TRBD2 (7 bases). The CDR3 spans 19 residues. Trimming stripped 3 bases from V and 7 bases from J, with 27 bases between. Germline lookup yields CDR1 LGHDT and CDR2 YNNKEL (reference sequence). The CDR3: CASSHAPGGRGNDGGELFF. In DNA, the CDR3 is TGTGCCAGCAGCCACGCTCCCGGGGGGCGGGGGAATGATGGCGGGGAGCTGTTTTTT.

In its sample, this clone was seen once. The chain is built from TRBV15 and TRBJ1-1, with 7 nucleotides matching TRBD1. From germline, CDR1 is LNHNV and CDR2 YYDKDF (reference sequence). The CDR3 runs 17 residues. The trim removed 1 base at V and 3 bases at J, leaving 11 bases unmatched. The CDR3 sequence is CATSRAGTVFSYTEAFF. The DNA of the CDR3 is TGTGCCACCAGCAGAGCCGGGACAGTATTCTCCTACACTGAAGCTTTCTTT.